This passage covers 25 T cell receptor beta chains from one sample sequenced in a study of T cell responses to AZD1222 COVID-19 vaccine. The method was immunoSEQ multiplex PCR; TCRdb's version includes in-frame clones alone and lacks a portion of them. The sample has roughly 100,000 clones, roughly 91% seen once. The specimen comprised peripheral blood, sampled on day 0 of AZD1222 vaccination. These TCRs come from an adult in good health.

The CDR3 protein is CASSLHPQGNTEAFF. The CDR3 nucleotides read TGTGCCAGCAGTTTACATCCCCAGGGTAACACTGAAGCTTTCTTT. The chain uses TRBV28 and TRBJ1-1, with D tentatively TRBD1 (5 bases). The length of the CDR3 is 15 residues. The germline CDR1 and CDR2 sequences are MDHEN and SYDVKM. Trimming removed 2 bases at V and 2 bases at J, with 12 bases between.

In nucleotides, the CDR3 is TGTGCCAGCAGTTTTATGGGGACAGGGGGCTACGAGCAGTACTTC. Residues: CASSFMGTGGYEQYF. V and J are TRBV28 and TRBJ2-7; 11 bases are shared with TRBD1. V shed 3 bases and J 3 bases; nucleotides not matched to a gene: 4. Germline V lookup: CDR1 MDHEN, CDR2 SYDVKM. This CDR3 region has 15 residues.

The chain carries TRBV2 and TRBJ1-4, with D uncertain. This CDR3 region has 17 residues. Per the germline V gene, CDR1 is SNHLY and CDR2 is FYNNEI. The V and J ends lost 0 bases and 7 bases respectively, with 18 bases between them. This CDR3 is CASSEARWAGGGEKLFF. CDR3 coding DNA: TGTGCCAGCAGTGAAGCCCGTTGGGCAGGCGGAGGTGAAAAACTGTTTTTT.

CDR3 in amino acids: CASSDGQTRNTEAFF. CDR3 nucleotides: TGTGCCAGCAGTGATGGTCAAACTCGGAACACTGAAGCTTTCTTT. The J gene is TRBJ1-1, the V gene TRBV25-1; the D is unclear. Per the germline V gene, CDR1 is MGHDK and CDR2 is SYGVNS. Trimming cost V 3 bases and J 1 base, with 12 bases left between them. CDR3 length: 15 residues.

The rearrangement uses TRBV2 and TRBJ2-3; 7 bases align to TRBD2. Losses at the gene ends were 8 bases for V and 2 bases for J; bases not matched to a gene: 4. From germline, CDR1 is SNHLY and CDR2 FYNNEI. The CDR3 totals 13 residues. CDR3 DNA: TGTGCCAGCCTAGCGGACTTCACAGATACGCAGTATTTT. Protein: CASLADFTDTQYF.

The chain carries TRBV10-3 and TRBJ2-7; D is possibly TRBD2 (5 bases). Trimming cost V 6 bases and J 0 bases, with 12 bases left between them. This CDR3 contains 14 residues. Germline lookup yields CDR1 ENHRY and CDR2 SYGVKD. CDR3 amino acids: CAIRRETDSYEQYF. CDR3 nucleotide sequence: TGTGCCATCAGGAGGGAGACCGACTCCTACGAGCAGTACTTC.

The chain links TRBV28 to TRBJ1-6, with TRBD1 matching 7 bases. This CDR3 comprises 17 residues. V dropped 4 bases and J dropped 4; count of bases not matched to a gene: 10. Germline CDR1 and CDR2: MDHEN and SYDVKM. DNA for the CDR3: TGTGCCAGCAGTTCGACAGGGAGCGGGGGGTATAATTCACCCCTCCACTTT. Translation: CASSSTGSGGYNSPLHF.

J is TRBJ1-2 and V is TRBV5-1, with D possibly TRBD1 on 5 matching bases. CDR3 length: 15 amino acids. CDR1 and CDR2 (germline): SGHRS, YFSETQ. Trimming removed 4 bases at V and 6 bases at J, with 19 bases between. The CDR3 DNA follows: TGCGCCAGCAGCCCGTGGGGGAGTGAAGTGGATGGCTACACCTTC. Translating gives CASSPWGSEVDGYTF.

The genes are TRBV5-1 and TRBJ1-1, with TRBD1 matching 10 bases. V shed 4 bases, J shed 3 bases, and the junction held 6 bases outside the gene matches. The CDR3 is 15 amino acids. The germline V gene has CDR1 SGHRS and CDR2 YFSETQ. In DNA, the CDR3 is TGCGCCAGCAGCACAGGACAGGGGGAGTACACTGAAGCTTTCTTT. Encoded protein: CASSTGQGEYTEAFF.

This sequence joins TRBV28 and TRBJ2-1, with 9 bases lining up with TRBD2. The CDR3 is 16 residues long. Per germline, CDR1 MDHEN and CDR2 SYDVKM. The V gene end was trimmed by 6 bases and the J gene end by 5 bases; junction bases not matched to a gene: 11. In nucleotides, the CDR3 is TGTGCCAGCAGCCAGACCGGGACTAGCAGAGACAATGAGCAGTTCTTC. Protein: CASSQTGTSRDNEQFF.

The V gene is TRBV11-1, the J gene TRBJ2-1, with D hard to call. There are 14 residues in the CDR3. V was cut by 5 bases and J by 2 bases, with 10 bases left in between. Germline CDR1 is SGHAT and CDR2 is FQDESV (reference sequence). The chain's CDR3 is CASSRSLTYNEQFF. CDR3 nucleotide sequence: TGTGCCAGCAGCCGAAGTCTTACCTACAATGAGCAGTTCTTC.

The chain uses TRBV7-9 and TRBJ1-1, with 8 bases that match TRBD1. This CDR3 comprises 16 residues. Germline V gives CDR1 SEHNR, CDR2 FQNEAQ (reference sequence). After removal of 3 bases from V and 1 base from J, the junction contained 7 bases not matched to a gene. The CDR3 here is CASSFGQGLRNTEAFF. Written as DNA, the CDR3 is TGTGCCAGCAGCTTCGGACAGGGCTTGCGGAACACTGAAGCTTTCTTT.

This sequence joins TRBV7-2 and TRBJ2-1; the D is unclear. The germline V and J ends were trimmed by 2 bases and 0 bases, with 5 bases remaining between them. CDR1 SGHTA and CDR2 FQGNSA come from the germline V gene. The CDR3 has 14 residues. The CDR3 DNA sequence: TGTGCCAGCAGCTTAAGTACCTCCTACAATGAGCAGTTCTTC. Translating gives CASSLSTSYNEQFF.

The chain employs TRBV11-2 and TRBJ2-7; D gene unclear. This CDR3 is 19 amino acids long. Germline V gene data show CDR1 as SGHAT and CDR2 as FQNNGV. The V end was cut by 4 bases, the J end by 0 bases, with 25 bases between. DNA of the CDR3: TGTGCCAGCAGCTCCCCGGACCCTGGAAGGCGGTCTAGCTCCTACGAGCAGTACTTC. Protein sequence: CASSSPDPGRRSSSYEQYF.

V usage is TRBV11-3 and J usage is TRBJ2-5, with 10 bases identical to TRBD2. The germline gives CDR1 SGHNT, CDR2 YENEEA. V was clipped by 3 bases and J by 4 bases; unmatched bases: 5. This CDR3 is built from 15 residues. Written as DNA, the CDR3 is TGTGCCAGCAGCTTGGGTCTAGCGGGAGTAGAGACCCAGTACTTC. Amino acids: CASSLGLAGVETQYF.

The V gene is TRBV18, the J gene TRBJ1-5; D is unclear. V was trimmed by 3 bases and J by 3 bases, leaving 6 bases between them. The germline V gene has CDR1 KGHSH and CDR2 LQKENI. CDR3 length equals 13 residues. The CDR3 region is CASSPSNNQPQHF. The DNA for the CDR3 is TGTGCCAGCTCACCTAGCAACAATCAGCCCCAGCATTTT.

J is TRBJ2-2 and V is TRBV7-3, with D maybe TRBD2 (6 bases). V was cut by 6 bases and J by 5 bases, with 10 bases left in between. Germline V lookup: CDR1 SGHTA, CDR2 FQGTGA. CDR3 length equals 13 residues. This chain's CDR3 is CASRLAVTGELFF. DNA for the CDR3: TGTGCCAGCAGACTAGCAGTTACCGGGGAGCTGTTTTTT.

The chain employs TRBV19 and TRBJ2-1; tentative D call: TRBD2 (6 bases). With 3 bases removed from V and 4 bases from J, the gap between germline ends came to 10 bases. This CDR3 comprises 14 residues. The germline gives CDR1 LNHDA, CDR2 SQIVND (reference sequence). DNA of the CDR3: TGTGCCAGTAGTATGGGACTCGCGTACAATGAGCAGTTCTTC. Amino acids: CASSMGLAYNEQFF.

In the case of this clone: Within the sample, other DNA sequences also encode this same CDR3. The rearrangement links TRBV7-9 to TRBJ1-5; D perhaps matches TRBD1 (5 bases). The germline V gene has CDR1 SEHNR and CDR2 FQNEAQ (reference sequence). The V end lost 1 base, the J end lost 6 bases, and 7 bases lay between the germline ends. The CDR3 spans 13 residues. In DNA, the CDR3 is TGTGCCAGCAGCTTAGGGGGGGGTCAGCCCCAGCATTTT. This gives the protein CASSLGGGQPQHF.

This clone has more than one count but fewer than ten. The chain is built from TRBV5-1 and TRBJ2-7; tentatively, D is TRBD1 (6 bases). The CDR3 consists of 15 residues. With 0 bases removed from V and 1 base from J, the gap between germline ends came to 11 bases. Looked up from germline, CDR1 is SGHRS and CDR2 is YFSETQ. CDR3 coding DNA: TGCGCCAGCAGCTTGGAGGGACACAGGTCCTACGAGCAGTACTTC. Its translation: CASSLEGHRSYEQYF.

This clone was detected a few times. The rearrangement links TRBV14 to TRBJ2-3; 8 bases are a match to TRBD2. Germline CDR1 reads SGHDN; CDR2 reads FVKESK. The CDR3 spans 15 residues. J was trimmed by 5 bases and V by 8 bases; bases with no gene match: 12. CDR3 coding DNA: TGTGCCAGCCCCGGAGGCGGGAGGAGGAAAGATACGCAGTATTTT. Protein: CASPGGGRRKDTQYF. The full variable domain, its missing parts supplied by reference TRBV14 and TRBJ2-3, is EAGVTQFPSHSVIEKGQTVTLRCDPISGHDNLYWYRRVMGKEIKFLLHFVKESKQDESGMPNNRFLAERTGGTYSTLKVQPAELEDSGVYFCASPGGGRRKDTQYFGPGTRLTVL.

The chain couples TRBV7-9 to TRBJ1-6, with D maybe TRBD1 (5 bases). Germline V lookup: CDR1 SEHNR, CDR2 FQNEAQ (reference sequence). V shed 6 bases and J shed 0 bases, with 18 bases lying between them. The CDR3 consists of 18 residues. CDR3 bases: TGTGCCAGCAGTGTTACTCCGGGGGGAAGCTCCTATAATTCACCCCTCCACTTT. It yields the protein CASSVTPGGSSYNSPLHF.

The rearrangement links TRBV9 to TRBJ2-7; perhaps TRBD2 as D (5 bases). The CDR3 has 12 residues. In germline, CDR1 is SGDLS, CDR2 YYNGEE. V was shortened by 4 bases and J by 1 base, with 6 bases between the two germline ends. The CDR3 DNA reads TGTGCCAGCAGCCCGGGGTCCTACGAGCAGTACTTC. It encodes CASSPGSYEQYF.

The chain joins TRBV5-1 to TRBJ1-4; the D gene is possibly TRBD1 (5 bases). Between the trimmed V and J ends, which lost 4 bases and 6 bases, there was a span of 16 bases. The CDR3 consists of 15 residues. CDR1 SGHRS and CDR2 YFSETQ come from the germline V gene. The CDR3 loop is CASSPVEGRDEKLFF. The CDR3, as DNA: TGCGCCAGCAGCCCGGTGGAGGGGCGGGATGAAAAACTGTTTTTT.

The chain is built from TRBV5-1 and TRBJ2-7, with D maybe TRBD2 (8 bases). Germline V gene sequence: CDR1 SGHRS, CDR2 YFSETQ. This CDR3 is built from 16 residues. Trimming shortened V by 1 base and J by 6 bases, and 20 bases separated the two germline ends. CDR3 loop: CASSLMSGGGGGEQYF. The CDR3 DNA sequence: TGCGCCAGCAGCTTGATGTCGGGAGGGGGCGGAGGCGAGCAGTACTTC.